This T cell receptor (beta chain) originates from a study of breast tumors, draining lymph nodes, adjacent tissues. CDR3 size: 16 residues. CDR1 is SGHVS, CDR2 FQNEAQ, per germline. The germline V and J ends were trimmed by 0 bases and 3 bases, with 12 bases remaining between them. Breast cancer patients provided tissue from their axillary draining lymph nodes. This clonotype was counted at least ten times. Each CDR3 protein is one row after TCRdb ran MiXCR on the multiplex PCR reads. Of 200,000 or so distinct CDR3 sequences detected, approximately 33% appear once; the ten largest clones hold 4% to 5.5%.

The sample was axillary lymph node tissue. The V and J genes are TRBV7-8 and TRBJ1-5, with D tentatively TRBD1 (6 bases). This sequence originates from a female donor with breast cancer. Some clones in this sample may be carry-over from other donors' samples. CDR3 region: CASSLAPGDLNQPQHF. The CDR3 nucleotides read TGTGCCAGCAGCTTAGCCCCAGGGGACCTCAATCAGCCCCAGCATTTT.